Sequencing of this TCR beta chain was carried out in a study of identical twins. General observations from the study: The abundant beta clonotypes from cord blood had fewer insertions, and memory repertoires had none of this. Because invariant MAIT and iNKT cells could be present, zero-insertion analyses could be partly confounded.

This clonotype was counted ten times or more. Its specificity is unknown. A template switching step contributed a universal primer site, while unique molecular identifiers were present in the cDNA. In TCRdb, the 5' RACE reads were re-called with MiXCR into one record per CDR3 protein. Of 240,000 or so distinct CDR3 sequences in the sample, around 7% were seen once. CDR3 length equals 14 residues. Per germline, CDR1 DFQATT and CDR2 SNEGSKA (reference sequence). With 6 bases clipped from V and 6 bases from J, the junction kept 6 bases outside the gene matches. Separately, the same data were catalogued under a study of yellow fever vaccine responses in identical twins. From that report: Reports say the vaccine T cell response in twins looked partly convergent and partly personalized.

The origin of this receptor is a woman aged 18-29 years in good health. Sequencing was done on a sample of memory (CD45RO+) T cells sorted from blood. The chain carries TRBV20-1 and TRBJ2-1; 12 bases match TRBD2. The chain's CDR3 is CSARRLAGANEQFF. The CDR3, as DNA: TGCAGTGCCCGTCGACTAGCGGGAGCCAATGAGCAGTTCTTC.